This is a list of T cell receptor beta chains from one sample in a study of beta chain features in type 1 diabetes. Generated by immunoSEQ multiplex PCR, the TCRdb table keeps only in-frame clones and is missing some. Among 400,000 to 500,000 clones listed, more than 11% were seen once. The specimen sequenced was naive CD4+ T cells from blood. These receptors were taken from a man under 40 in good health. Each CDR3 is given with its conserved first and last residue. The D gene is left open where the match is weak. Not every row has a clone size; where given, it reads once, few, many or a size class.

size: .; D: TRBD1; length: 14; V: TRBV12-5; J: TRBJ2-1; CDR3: CASGSQGAYNEQFF; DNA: TGTGCTAGTGGCTCACAGGGGGCTTACAATGAGCAGTTCTTC
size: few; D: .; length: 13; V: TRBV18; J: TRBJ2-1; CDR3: CASTFSLDNEQFF; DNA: TGTGCCAGCACTTTTTCACTCGACAATGAGCAGTTCTTC
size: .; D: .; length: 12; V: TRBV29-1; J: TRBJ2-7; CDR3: CSVPGPAGEQYF; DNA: TGCAGCGTTCCTGGGCCCGCCGGCGAGCAGTACTTC
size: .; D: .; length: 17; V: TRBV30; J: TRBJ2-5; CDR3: CAWSVRLGTAGGETQYF; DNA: TGTGCCTGGAGTGTACGGCTGGGGACAGCCGGGGGAGAGACCCAGTACTTC
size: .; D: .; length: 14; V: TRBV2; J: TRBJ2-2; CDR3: CASSGRANTGELFF; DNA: TGTGCCAGCAGCGGCAGGGCGAACACCGGGGAGCTGTTTTTT
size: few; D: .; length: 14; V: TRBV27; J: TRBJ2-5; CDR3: CASSSGGGSETQYF; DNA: TGTGCCAGCAGTTCTGGCGGGGGCAGTGAGACCCAGTACTTC
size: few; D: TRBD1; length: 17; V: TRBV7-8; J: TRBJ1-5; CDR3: CASSLVGGTGPKGPQHF; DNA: TGTGCCAGCAGCTTAGTAGGCGGGACAGGCCCCAAAGGGCCCCAGCATTTT
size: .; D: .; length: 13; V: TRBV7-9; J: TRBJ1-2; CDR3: CASSVRGVGGYTF; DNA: TGTGCCAGCAGCGTCAGGGGAGTAGGTGGCTACACCTTC
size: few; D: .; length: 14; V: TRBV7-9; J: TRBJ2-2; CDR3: CASSSVRGAGELFF; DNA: TGTGCCAGCAGCTCCGTAAGGGGCGCCGGGGAGCTGTTTTTT
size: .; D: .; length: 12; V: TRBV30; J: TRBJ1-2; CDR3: CAWRVRGSGYTF; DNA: TGTGCCTGGAGGGTACGGGGGTCTGGCTACACCTTC
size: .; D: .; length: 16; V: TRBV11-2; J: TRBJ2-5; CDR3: CASSLPQSPRGETQYF; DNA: TGTGCCAGCAGCTTACCACAGTCTCCTAGGGGGGAGACCCAGTACTTC
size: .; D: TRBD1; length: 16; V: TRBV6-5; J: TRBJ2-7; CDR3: CASSSPGTGYGYEQYF; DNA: TGTGCCAGCAGTTCCCCCGGGACAGGTTATGGCTACGAGCAGTACTTC
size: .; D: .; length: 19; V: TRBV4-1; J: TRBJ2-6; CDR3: CASSQEGVPSRAGANVLTF; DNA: TGCGCCAGCAGCCAAGAAGGTGTTCCCTCCCGGGCTGGGGCCAACGTCCTGACTTTC
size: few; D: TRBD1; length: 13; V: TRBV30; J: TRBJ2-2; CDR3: CASGTANTGELFF; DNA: TGTGCCTCAGGGACAGCGAACACCGGGGAGCTGTTTTTT
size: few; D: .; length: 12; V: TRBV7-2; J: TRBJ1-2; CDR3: CASSLDIQSYTF; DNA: TGTGCCAGCAGCTTAGATATTCAAAGCTACACCTTC
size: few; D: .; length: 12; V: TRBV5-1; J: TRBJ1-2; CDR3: CASSLDGGGYTF; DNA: TGCGCCAGCAGCTTGGATGGGGGTGGCTACACCTTC
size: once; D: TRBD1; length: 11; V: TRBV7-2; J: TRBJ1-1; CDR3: CASRRQGSAFF; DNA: TGTGCCAGCAGGCGACAGGGCTCAGCTTTCTTT
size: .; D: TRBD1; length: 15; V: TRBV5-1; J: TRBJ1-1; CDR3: CASSPTGARSTEAFF; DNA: TGCGCCAGCAGCCCGACAGGGGCCAGGTCCACTGAAGCTTTCTTT
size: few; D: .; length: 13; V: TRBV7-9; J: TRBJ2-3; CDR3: CASSSASTDTQYF; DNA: TGTGCCAGCAGCTCGGCGAGCACAGATACGCAGTATTTT
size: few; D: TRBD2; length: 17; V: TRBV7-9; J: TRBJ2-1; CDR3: CASSSRRLAGVDNEQFF; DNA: TGTGCCAGCAGCTCCCGTCGACTAGCGGGAGTAGACAATGAGCAGTTCTTC
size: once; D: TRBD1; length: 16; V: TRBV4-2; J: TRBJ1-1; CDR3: CASSQGAGGSTTEAFF; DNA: TGTGCCAGCAGCCAAGGTGCAGGGGGCTCCACCACTGAAGCTTTCTTT
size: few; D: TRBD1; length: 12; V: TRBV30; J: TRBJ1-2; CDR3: CAWRKGADGYTF; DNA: TGTGCCTGGAGGAAGGGGGCCGATGGCTACACCTTC
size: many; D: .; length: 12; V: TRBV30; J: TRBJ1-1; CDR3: CAWSARFTEAFF; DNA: TGTGCCTGGAGTGCCCGTTTCACTGAAGCTTTCTTT
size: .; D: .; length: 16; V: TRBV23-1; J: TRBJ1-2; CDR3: CASSQSVRIHNYGYTF; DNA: TGCGCCAGCAGTCAATCGGTTCGGATCCATAACTATGGCTACACCTTC